This T cell receptor (beta chain) comes out of a study of blood T cell repertoires in COVID-19. Study information: PBMCs, B-cell-depleted T cells, or T cells were the source of the cDNA or gDNA that made up the material.

Categorization into cohorts depended on clinical history that participants reported. The germline V gene encodes CDR1 LGHNA and CDR2 YNFKEQ. V was clipped by 4 bases and J by 1 base, with 7 bases between them. The CDR3 loop spans 14 amino acids. Original handling: Researchers report that nucleated cell counts were estimated from reference gene primer amplification. Repertoires were generated with immunoSEQ multiplex PCR, while TCRdb's copy carries only in-frame clones and drops some. The D gene and trimming were derived from the DNA, and the V and J assignments and clone size from that table. Here the sample spans approximately 200,000 clones, roughly nine tenths being singletons.

The chain recombines TRBV4-2 with TRBJ2-2; D is uncertain. The specimen sequenced was PBMCs or T cells enriched from blood (not recorded which). This sequence was found in a woman aged 35 to 49 with acute COVID-19. The CDR3 DNA is TGTGCCAGCAGCCTTGCACAGAACACCGGGGAGCTGTTTTTT. Its protein is CASSLAQNTGELFF.